This T cell receptor beta chain was captured by sequencing in a study of OX40 agonist ivuxolimab in advanced cancers. Study information: With a range of about 20 to 79, age averaged approximately 60 years, and around 83% were male. Three patients got partial responses; one had hepatocellular carcinoma and two had cutaneous melanoma.

This table comes from immunoSEQ multiplex PCR, and its TCRdb copy is limited to in-frame clones, with some not included. The table lists 35,000 to 50,000 clones, 75% to 90% of them singletons. Germline values: CDR1 MNHEY, CDR2 SVGAGI. The CDR3 has 14 amino acids. Trimming cost V 2 bases and J 0 bases, with 6 bases left between them. Patients were ineligible given autoimmune disease history or systemic immunosuppression. This clone showed up just a few times. At the DNA level, this CDR3 is encoded by other sequences in the same sample as well. The clonotype was recovered from an adult with an advanced solid tumor such as melanoma, head and neck, liver or kidney cancer. This material consisted of CD4+ or CD8+ T cells sorted from blood, taken in a trial of the OX40 agonist ivuxolimab. The rearrangement links TRBV6-5 to TRBJ2-3, with D hard to call. CDR3 sequence reads: CASSYGSSTDTQYF. In DNA form, the CDR3 reads TGTGCCAGCAGTTACGGGTCTAGCACAGATACGCAGTATTTT.